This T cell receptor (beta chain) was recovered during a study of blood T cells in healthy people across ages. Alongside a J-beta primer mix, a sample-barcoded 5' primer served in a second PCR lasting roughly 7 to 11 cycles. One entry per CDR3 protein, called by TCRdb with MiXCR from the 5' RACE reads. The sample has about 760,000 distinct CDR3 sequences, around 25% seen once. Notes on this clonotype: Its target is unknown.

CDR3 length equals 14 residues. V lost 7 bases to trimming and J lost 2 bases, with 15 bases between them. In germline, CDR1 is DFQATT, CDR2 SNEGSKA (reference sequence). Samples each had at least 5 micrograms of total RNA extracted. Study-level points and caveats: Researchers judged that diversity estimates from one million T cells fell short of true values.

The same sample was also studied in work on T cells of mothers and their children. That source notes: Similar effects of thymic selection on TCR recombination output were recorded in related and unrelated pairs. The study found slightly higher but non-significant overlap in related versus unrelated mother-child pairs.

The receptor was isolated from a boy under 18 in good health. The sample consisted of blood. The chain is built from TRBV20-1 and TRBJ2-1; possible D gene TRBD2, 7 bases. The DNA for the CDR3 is TGCAGTGGCAGGGGCGGGAGCCCCTACAATGAGCAGTTCTTC. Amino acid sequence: CSGRGGSPYNEQFF.